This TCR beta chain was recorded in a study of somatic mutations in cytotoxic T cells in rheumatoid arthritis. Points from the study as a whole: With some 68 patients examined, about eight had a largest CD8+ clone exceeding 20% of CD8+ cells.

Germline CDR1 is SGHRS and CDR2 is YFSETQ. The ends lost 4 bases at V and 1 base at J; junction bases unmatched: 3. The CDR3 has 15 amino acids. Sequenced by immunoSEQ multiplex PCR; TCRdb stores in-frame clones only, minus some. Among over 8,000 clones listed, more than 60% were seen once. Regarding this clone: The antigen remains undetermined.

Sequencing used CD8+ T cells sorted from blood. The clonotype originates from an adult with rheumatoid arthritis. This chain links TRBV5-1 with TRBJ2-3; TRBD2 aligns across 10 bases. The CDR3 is CASSPGTSGTDTQYF. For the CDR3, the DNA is TGCGCCAGCAGCCCTGGGACTAGCGGCACAGATACGCAGTATTTT.